This TCR beta chain derives from a study of T cells in women clearing cervical HPV infection. Study-level background: Controls were women whose single incident HPV16 infection cleared within 12 months without precancer or cancer.

Using immunoSEQ multiplex PCR, the repertoire was profiled, and TCRdb retains in-frame clones only, with some absent. The sample's table shows over 30,000 clones. In germline, CDR1 is GTSNPN, CDR2 SVGIG (reference sequence). This CDR3 has 13 residues. The V end was cut by 3 bases, the J end by 1 base, with 7 bases between. In regard to this clone: The CDR3 end falls 3 residues outside the read, so it is completed with the germline J gene.

The V call is TRBV30, the J call TRBJ1-5; tentatively, D is TRBD1 (5 bases). This clonotype was sampled from a woman between 18 and 70 years old with a cervical HPV16 infection that either progressed to CIN3+ or cleared (not recorded which). The sample consisted of blood buffy coat. The CDR3 sequence is CAWRRGSNQPQHF. CDR3 DNA, as far as it was read: TGTGCCTGGAGAAGGGGCAGCAATCAGCCC.